The 30 T cell receptor beta chains listed next were all sequenced from one sample in a study of T cells in Graves' hyperthyroidism and ophthalmopathy. The TCR beta CDR3 regions underwent amplification using RNA transcripts as the source. A first-round RT-PCR of the TCR CDR3 used the HTBI primer set. TCRdb called the multiplex PCR reads again in MiXCR, with one record for every CDR3 protein. The sample lists approximately 430,000 distinct CDR3 sequences; 15% to 19% were seen once. The sequenced sample consisted of blood. The receptors shown here come from a woman in her late teens or twenties with Graves' hyperthyroidism.

This clonotype has a handful of counts. This sequence joins TRBV15 and TRBJ2-3; 7 bases align to TRBD1. Germline-derived CDR1 and CDR2 are LNHNV and YYDKDF (reference sequence). The CDR3 extends over 15 amino acids. V shed 0 bases and J 3 bases; nucleotides not matched to a gene: 3. CDR3 amino acids: CATSREGRGTDTQYF. The CDR3 region has the DNA TGTGCCACCAGCAGAGAGGGCAGGGGGACAGATACGCAGTATTTT.

This clonotype was observed at least ten times. The genes are TRBV2 and TRBJ1-2; D unresolved. There are 14 residues in the CDR3. The germline CDR1 and CDR2 sequences are SNHLY and FYNNEI. V was clipped by 6 bases and J by 2 bases, with 13 bases between them. The CDR3 DNA sequence: TGTGCCAGCAGGGGAGGCGGGCCCAACTATGGCTACACCTTC. Residues: CASRGGGPNYGYTF. Looking up the rest from reference TRBV2 and TRBJ1-2 gives the full variable domain: EPEVTQTPSHQVTQMGQEVILRCVPISNHLYFYWYRQILGQKVEFLVSFYNNEISEKSEIFDDQFSVERPDGSNFTLKIRSTKLEDSAMYFCASRGGGPNYGYTFGSGTRLTVV.

This clonotype came up many times. J is TRBJ2-3 and V is TRBV10-3; D uncertain. This CDR3 spans 15 amino acids. The V and J ends lost 10 bases and 3 bases respectively, with 20 bases between them. Germline CDR1 and CDR2: ENHRY and SYGVKD. The CDR3 DNA is TGTGCCACCCGGGCAAACAACCAAGGTACAGATACGCAGTATTTT. Translation: CATRANNQGTDTQYF.

This chain joins TRBV7-8 and TRBJ2-7, with TRBD1 matching over 7 bases. V was clipped by 4 bases and J by 2 bases; unmatched bases: 5. Germline values: CDR1 SGHVS, CDR2 FQNEAQ. This CDR3 is 14 amino acids long. The CDR3 DNA reads as TGTGCCAGCAGCTCGGGACAGCTAACCTACGAGCAGTACTTC. Amino acids: CASSSGQLTYEQYF.

This clonotype was detected only a few times. This CDR3 is CASSHISGGSPSTDTQYF. The DNA for the CDR3 is TGTGCCAGCAGCCACATCAGCGGGGGATCACCTAGCACAGATACGCAGTATTTT. This chain connects TRBV5-6 to TRBJ2-3; 8 bases map to TRBD2. After removal of 4 bases from V and 0 bases from J, the junction contained 13 bases not matched to a gene. This CDR3 spans 18 amino acids. Germline values: CDR1 SGHDT, CDR2 YYEEEE.

This clonotype was counted ten times or more. The CDR3 is CASSLSGTSGTDTQYF. CDR3 coding DNA: TGTGCCAGCAGTTTATCGGGGACTAGCGGCACAGATACGCAGTATTTT. The chain joins TRBV27 to TRBJ2-3; 10 bases match TRBD2. Germline V lookup: CDR1 MNHEY, CDR2 SMNVEV (reference sequence). J lost 1 base, V lost 0 bases, and 1 base had no gene match. This CDR3 is built from 16 residues.

The table lists this clonotype with many counts. The chain joins TRBV20-1 to TRBJ2-3; D remains ambiguous. Germline V gene sequence: CDR1 DFQATT, CDR2 SNEGSKA (reference sequence). V was cut by 0 bases and J by 6 bases, with 13 bases left in between. This CDR3 is 14 amino acids long. The CDR3 sequence: CSARDRLGADTQYF. The DNA of the CDR3 is TGCAGTGCTAGAGATCGCCTAGGAGCCGATACGCAGTATTTT.

This clonotype came up many times. The chain recombines TRBV20-1 with TRBJ2-7; D unclear. From germline, CDR1 is DFQATT and CDR2 SNEGSKA (reference sequence). This CDR3 comprises 13 residues. Trimming took off 1 base at V and 3 bases at J, with 10 bases between the two ends. The DNA of the CDR3 is TGCAGTGCTAGAGGTAGTCGGAACTACGAGCAGTACTTC. It specifies CSARGSRNYEQYF.

V is TRBV19 and J is TRBJ2-3, with TRBD1 matching over 11 bases. The J segment lost 6 bases and the V segment lost 3 bases, leaving 5 bases of the junction unmatched. Germline values: CDR1 LNHDA, CDR2 SQIVND (reference sequence). The CDR3 covers 15 residues. The chain's CDR3 is CASSIGQGAGDTQYF. The CDR3 DNA sequence: TGTGCCAGTAGTATCGGACAGGGGGCAGGTGATACGCAGTATTTT.

This clonotype came up many times. This chain joins TRBV9 and TRBJ2-5; D not resolved. V shed 5 bases and J shed 3 bases, with 14 bases lying between them. Germline V gene lookup returns CDR1 SGDLS and CDR2 YYNGEE. This CDR3 contains 14 residues. The CDR3 region is CASSSFPIEETQYF. For the CDR3, the DNA is TGTGCCAGCAGTTCGTTCCCCATAGAAGAGACCCAGTACTTC.

This clonotype was seen at least ten times. The chain couples TRBV11-3 to TRBJ1-5; perhaps TRBD1 as D (6 bases). This CDR3 spans 17 amino acids. In germline, CDR1 is SGHNT, CDR2 YENEEA. Trimming removed 3 bases from V and 4 bases from J, with 19 bases in between. The CDR3 DNA reads TGTGCCAGCAGCTTGGGCGGACAGCACCCCGGGAATCAGCCCCAGCATTTT. This gives the protein CASSLGGQHPGNQPQHF.

This clonotype was seen repeatedly, ten times or more. The rearrangement links TRBV30 to TRBJ1-5, with D possibly matching TRBD1 (5 bases). The V gene's germline CDR1 is GTSNPN and CDR2 SVGIG (reference sequence). This CDR3 region has 15 residues. V was trimmed by 1 base and J by 0 bases, leaving 10 bases between them. This CDR3 reads CAWSEGTSSNQPQHF. In DNA, the CDR3 is TGTGCCTGGAGTGAGGGGACCTCTAGCAATCAGCCCCAGCATTTT.

The rearrangement uses TRBV11-2 and TRBJ1-4; D ambiguous. CDR3 length: 13 amino acids. Germline assignment: CDR1 SGHAT and CDR2 FQNNGV. The V gene lost 3 bases and the J gene lost 5 bases, with 7 bases spanning the gap. In nucleotides, the CDR3 is TGTGCCAGCAGCTTGGTATTAAATGAAAAACTGTTTTTT. Residues: CASSLVLNEKLFF.

The genes are TRBV2 and TRBJ1-2, with D maybe TRBD1 (6 bases). V was trimmed by 0 bases and J by 3 bases, leaving 14 bases between them. Per germline, CDR1 SNHLY and CDR2 FYNNEI. The CDR3 runs to 16 residues. The CDR3 loop reads CASSEARGGRYYGYTF. CDR3 nucleotides: TGTGCCAGCAGTGAAGCGCGAGGGGGGCGCTACTATGGCTACACCTTC.

This clonotype occurred many times. The chain recombines TRBV27 with TRBJ2-2; D gene unclear. Germline CDR1 MNHEY, CDR2 SMNVEV (reference sequence). V gave up 4 bases and J gave up 1 base, with 7 bases separating them. CDR3 length: 14 amino acids. In DNA, the CDR3 is TGTGCCAGCAGTTCATCACAGAACACCGGGGAGCTGTTTTTT. Amino acid sequence: CASSSSQNTGELFF.

V gene TRBV9 combines with J gene TRBJ2-3; D might be TRBD2 (6 bases). The length of the CDR3 is 15 residues. Germline values: CDR1 SGDLS, CDR2 YYNGEE. V was trimmed by 4 bases and J by 2 bases, leaving 14 bases between them. CDR3 sequence: CASSRGLHFTDTQYF. In DNA, the CDR3 is TGTGCCAGCAGCCGGGGACTGCACTTCACAGATACGCAGTATTTT. The full variable domain, rest sourced from reference TRBV9 and TRBJ2-3, is DSGVTQTPKHLITATGQRVTLRCSPRSGDLSVYWYQQSLDQGLQFLIQYYNGEERAKGNILERFSAQQFPDLHSELNLSSLELGDSALYFCASSRGLHFTDTQYFGPGTRLTVL.

V and J are TRBV6-1 and TRBJ2-5, with TRBD1 matching 9 bases. The CDR3 has 15 residues. Trimming at V came to 6 bases and at J to 1 base, leaving 6 bases not matched to a gene. The germline CDR1 and CDR2 sequences are MNHNS and SASEGT. The CDR3 nucleotides are TGTGCCAGCAGACCAACAGGGGGCAGCCAAGAGACCCAGTACTTC. This gives the protein CASRPTGGSQETQYF.

The chain uses TRBV5-1 and TRBJ1-2; D unresolved. The CDR3 runs to 15 residues. The V end was cut by 0 bases, the J end by 5 bases, with 14 bases between. Germline V CDR1 and CDR2: SGHRS, YFSETQ. The chain's CDR3 is CASSLEAGKKYGYTF. The CDR3 DNA reads as TGCGCCAGCAGCTTGGAGGCAGGAAAAAAATATGGCTACACCTTC.

The chain links TRBV28 to TRBJ2-6; D unresolved. Per the germline V gene, CDR1 is MDHEN and CDR2 is SYDVKM. The CDR3 runs 13 residues. V lost 6 bases and J 1 base, leaving 4 bases between the germline ends. The CDR3 spells CASRTSGANVLTF. The CDR3 bases are TGTGCCAGCAGGACATCTGGGGCCAACGTCCTGACTTTC.

This clonotype was counted between two and nine times. The V and J genes are TRBV12-5 and TRBJ2-2; 8 positions match TRBD1. Per germline, CDR1 LGHNT and CDR2 FRNRAP. The CDR3 extends over 19 amino acids. With 0 bases clipped from V and 0 bases from J, the junction kept 9 bases outside the gene matches. CDR3 coding DNA: TGTGCTAGTGGTTTGGTCCGGGACAGGACCCTCGCGAACACCGGGGAGCTGTTTTTT. Its translation is CASGLVRDRTLANTGELFF.

This clonotype was counted a few times. J is TRBJ1-3 and V is TRBV14; 12 bases agree with TRBD1. The V segment lost 3 bases and the J segment 0 bases; nucleotides outside the gene matches: 12. Per germline, CDR1 SGHDN and CDR2 FVKESK. The CDR3 covers 20 residues. The CDR3 nucleotides are TGTGCCAGCAGCCATTTGACCGGGACAGGGGGCGAAAGCTCTGGAAACACCATATATTTT. Translating gives CASSHLTGTGGESSGNTIYF.

This clonotype was seen a few times. This chain connects TRBV2 to TRBJ1-3; a possible D gene is TRBD1 (6 bases). Germline lookup yields CDR1 SNHLY and CDR2 FYNNEI. Deletions cut 5 bases from V and 4 bases from J, with 15 bases between. This CDR3 has 15 amino acids. The CDR3 sequence is CASSLQGLDGNTIYF. The CDR3 bases are TGTGCCAGCAGTTTACAGGGACTCGACGGAAACACCATATATTTT.

This clonotype came up many times. The chain employs TRBV18 and TRBJ2-3; 10 bases line up with TRBD2. CDR3 length: 15 residues. V lost 2 bases and J lost 4; bases outside the gene matches: 3. The V gene's germline CDR1 is KGHSH and CDR2 LQKENI. The CDR3 bases are TGTGCCAGCTCACCAGGCAGCGGGAGGGCAGATACGCAGTATTTT. Translation gives CASSPGSGRADTQYF. The full variable domain, rest sourced from reference TRBV18 and TRBJ2-3, is NAGVMQNPRHLVRRRGQEARLRCSPMKGHSHVYWYRQLPEEGLKFMVYLQKENIIDESGMPKERFSAEFPKEGPSILRIQQVVRGDSAAYFCASSPGSGRADTQYFGPGTRLTVL.

This clonotype has at least ten counts. This sequence joins TRBV5-1 and TRBJ2-3; D tentatively fits TRBD1 or TRBD2 (5 bases each). In germline, CDR1 is SGHRS, CDR2 YFSETQ. There are 14 residues in the CDR3. V lost 5 bases, J lost 7 bases, and 17 bases lay in between. In DNA form, the CDR3 reads TGCGCCAGCAGAGAGGGGCGAGGTCTGAATACGCAGTATTTT. This gives the protein CASREGRGLNTQYF.

At least ten counts were recorded for this clonotype. The gene calls are TRBV7-9 and TRBJ1-1; D gene uncertain. This CDR3 spans 15 amino acids. Germline V gene sequence: CDR1 SEHNR, CDR2 FQNEAQ (reference sequence). The V gene lost 1 base and the J gene lost 0 bases, with 9 bases spanning the gap. The CDR3 sequence: CASSLVARLNTEAFF. CDR3 nucleotides: TGTGCCAGCAGCTTAGTGGCCCGATTGAACACTGAAGCTTTCTTT.

This clonotype was seen at least ten times. The chain combines TRBV5-1 with TRBJ1-2; TRBD1 agrees at 7 bases. CDR1 SGHRS and CDR2 YFSETQ come from the germline V gene. This CDR3 comprises 15 residues. The trim removed 0 bases at V and 7 bases at J, leaving 9 bases unmatched. The CDR3 DNA reads as TGCGCCAGCAGCTTGGCCCATGACAGGGTGACTGGCTACACCTTC. Its protein is CASSLAHDRVTGYTF.

In this sample, this clonotype turned up many times. The genes are TRBV5-1 and TRBJ1-2, with TRBD1 matching over 7 bases. CDR3 length: 14 amino acids. CDR1 and CDR2 from the germline V gene are SGHRS and YFSETQ. V lost 4 bases to trimming and J lost 2 bases; unmatched junction nucleotides: 5. CDR3 protein: CASSPGQRNYGYTF. The CDR3 bases are TGCGCCAGCAGCCCGGGACAGCGAAACTATGGCTACACCTTC.

This clonotype has ten or more counts. V is TRBV6-6 and J is TRBJ2-1; TRBD1 matches at 8 bases. The CDR3 runs to 18 residues. Germline trimming cut 0 bases from V and 4 bases from J; bases unmatched to any gene: 11. The germline V gene has CDR1 MNHNY and CDR2 SVGAGI (reference sequence). The CDR3 bases are TGTGCCAGCAGTTACTCGGGCAGGGGGCCGTCTCTTTACAATGAGCAGTTCTTC. Its translation: CASSYSGRGPSLYNEQFF.

This clonotype was seen at least ten times. The V gene is TRBV15, the J gene TRBJ2-5; tentative D call: TRBD2 (6 bases). The CDR3 contains 15 residues. Germline CDR1 and CDR2: LNHNV and YYDKDF (reference sequence). The V end was cut by 1 base, the J end by 1 base, with 10 bases between. In nucleotides, the CDR3 is TGTGCCACCAGCAGAGGAAAGGGAGGCCAAGAGACCCAGTACTTC. Translated: CATSRGKGGQETQYF.

This clonotype was recorded many times. J is TRBJ1-4 and V is TRBV11-2; 8 nucleotides line up with TRBD1. CDR1 is SGHAT and CDR2 is FQNNGV in the germline V gene. The trim removed 4 bases at V and 3 bases at J, leaving 4 bases unmatched. The CDR3 length is 15 residues. The CDR3 DNA reads TGTGCCAGCAGCTCGCGGGGACAGGCTAATGAAAAACTGTTTTTT. It specifies CASSSRGQANEKLFF. Combining the CDR3 with reference TRBV11-2 and TRBJ1-4 gives the whole variable domain EAGVAQSPRYKIIEKRQSVAFWCNPISGHATLYWYQQILGQGPKLLIQFQNNGVVDDSQLPKDRFSAERLKGVDSTLKIQPAKLEDSAVYLCASSSRGQANEKLFFGSGTQLSVL.